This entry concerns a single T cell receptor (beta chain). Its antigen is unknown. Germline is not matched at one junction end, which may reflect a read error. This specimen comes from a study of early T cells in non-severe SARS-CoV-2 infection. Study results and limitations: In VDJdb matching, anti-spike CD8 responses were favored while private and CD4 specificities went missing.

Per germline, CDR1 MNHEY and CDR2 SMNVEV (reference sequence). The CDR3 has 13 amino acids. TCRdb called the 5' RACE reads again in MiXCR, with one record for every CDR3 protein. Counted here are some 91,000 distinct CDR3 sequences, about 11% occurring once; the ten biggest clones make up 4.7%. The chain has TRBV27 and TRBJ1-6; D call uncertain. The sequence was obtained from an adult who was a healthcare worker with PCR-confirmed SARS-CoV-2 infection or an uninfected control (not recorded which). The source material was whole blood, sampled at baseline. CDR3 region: CASAYTPDSSLHF. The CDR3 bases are TGTGCCAGCGCTTACACTCCCGATTCATCCCTCCACTTT.